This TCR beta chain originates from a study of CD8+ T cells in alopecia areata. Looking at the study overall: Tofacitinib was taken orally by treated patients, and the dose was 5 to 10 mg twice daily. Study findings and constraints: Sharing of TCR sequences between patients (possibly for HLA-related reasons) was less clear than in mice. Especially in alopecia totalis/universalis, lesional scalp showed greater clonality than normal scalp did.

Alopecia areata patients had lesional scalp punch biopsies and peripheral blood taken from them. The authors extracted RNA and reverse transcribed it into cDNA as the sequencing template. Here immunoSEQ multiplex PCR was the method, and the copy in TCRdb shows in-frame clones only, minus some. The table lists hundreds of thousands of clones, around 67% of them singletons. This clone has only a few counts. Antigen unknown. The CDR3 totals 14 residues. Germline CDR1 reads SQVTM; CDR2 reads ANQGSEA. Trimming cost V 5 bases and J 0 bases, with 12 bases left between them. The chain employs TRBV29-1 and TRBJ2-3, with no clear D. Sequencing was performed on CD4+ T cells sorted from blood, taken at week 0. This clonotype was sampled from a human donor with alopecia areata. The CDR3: CSVPLRGSTDTQYF. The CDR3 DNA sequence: TGCAGCGTTCCCCTCAGAGGAAGCACAGATACGCAGTATTTT.